A selection of T cell receptor beta chains follows, all from one sample in a study of T-cell memory formation after mild COVID-19. One entry per CDR3 protein results from TCRdb running MiXCR on the 5' RACE reads. Among approximately 190,000 distinct CDR3 sequences listed, 18% were seen once. Sequencing used PBMCs or a T cell subset sorted from them (not recorded which). Receptors originate from an adult woman who had mild COVID-19 (a few samples of this study predate the infection). Cell type and time point are not known. The CDR3 runs from the conserved cysteine through the conserved F or W. Fields, in order: J gene, D gene, V gene, clone size, CDR3 DNA, CDR3 protein. The D gene is left open where the match is weak. Some rows have no size entry. The others give once, few or many, or a class for an expanded clone.

TRBJ2-1 | TRBD2 | TRBV20-1 | NA | TGCAGTCCCATGTTTAGCGGGAGAGGCGATGAGCAGTTCTTC | CSPMFSGRGDEQFF
TRBJ1-5 | NA | TRBV20-1 | NA | TGCAGTGCTAAGGTCGGGGGAACAGGGCCCCAGCATTTT | CSAKVGGTGPQHF
TRBJ2-5 | TRBD2 | TRBV7-9 | NA | TGTGCCAGCAGCTCACTCCCGGGACTAGCGGGGGAGACCCAGTACTTC | CASSSLPGLAGETQYF
TRBJ2-7 | NA | TRBV6-5 | NA | TGTGCCACCCGACGTGGCGGGACATCCTACGAGCAGTACTTC | CATRRGGTSYEQYF
TRBJ2-7 | NA | TRBV9 | NA | TGTGCCAGCAGCCCCCCCCCGGGGCTCCCCGGCTACGAGCAGTACTTC | CASSPPPGLPGYEQYF
TRBJ1-4 | NA | TRBV15 | NA | TGTGCCACCAGCAGAGAAAGGACAAGAAGTGAAAAACTGTTTTTT | CATSRERTRSEKLFF
TRBJ1-1 | NA | TRBV3-1 | many | TGTGCCAGCAGCCAAGATGCAGTGCCGAACACTGAAGCTTTCTTT | CASSQDAVPNTEAFF
TRBJ1-1 | NA | TRBV3-1 | few | TGTGCCAGCAGCTTCGGGGCAGGGGCTACGAACACTGAAGCTTTCTTT | CASSFGAGATNTEAFF
TRBJ1-3 | TRBD1 | TRBV20-1 | NA | TGCAGTGCTAGAGGACAGGGAAATGCTGGAAACACCATATATTTT | CSARGQGNAGNTIYF
TRBJ1-1 | TRBD1 | TRBV4-3 | few | TGCGCCAGCAGCCAAGAGGGGACAGGGAAGAACACTGAAGCTTTCTTT | CASSQEGTGKNTEAFF
TRBJ2-3 | TRBD1 | TRBV11-2 | NA | TGTGCCAGCAGCGCAATCAGGGGGCCAGATACGCAGTATTTT | CASSAIRGPDTQYF
TRBJ2-1 | TRBD2 | TRBV20-1 | many | TGCAGTGCTAGAGCCTCCCTTGGGAGCGGGGGAAATAATGAGCAGTTCTTC | CSARASLGSGGNNEQFF
TRBJ1-3 | NA | TRBV12-3/TRBV12-4 | few | TGTGCCACCTCGACAGATAGGAGGACCATATATTTT | CATSTDRRTIYF
TRBJ2-5 | NA | TRBV5-1 | few | TGCGCCAGCAGCTTGTGGGGGGCCGAAGAGACCCAGTACTTC | CASSLWGAEETQYF
TRBJ2-7 | NA | TRBV9 | few | TGTGCCAGCAGCCTTCGGGACACCTACTCCTACGAGCAGTACTTC | CASSLRDTYSYEQYF
TRBJ2-7 | TRBD1 | TRBV27 | NA | TGTGCCAGCAGTTCCGGACAGGGGGGCGAGCAGTACTTC | CASSSGQGGEQYF
TRBJ1-2 | NA | TRBV5-1 | NA | TGCGCCAGCACCCGGGACGGCAGGGATTATGGCTACACCTTC | CASTRDGRDYGYTF
TRBJ1-2 | NA | TRBV20-1 | NA | TGCAGTGCTAGAGGTACACGGGGGCTGGATGGCTACACCTTC | CSARGTRGLDGYTF
TRBJ2-5 | TRBD2 | TRBV10-3 | many | TGTGCCATCAGCCGACTAGCGGGGAAAGAGACCCAGTACTTC | CAISRLAGKETQYF
TRBJ1-5 | NA | TRBV20-1 | NA | TGCAGTGCCCGCCCCCTGGGGCAGCCCCAGCATTTT | CSARPLGQPQHF
TRBJ1-1 | NA | TRBV6-5 | NA | TGTGCCAGCAGACACCAACCGAACACTGAAGCTTTCTTT | CASRHQPNTEAFF
TRBJ2-3 | NA | TRBV7-2 | NA | TGTGCCAGCAGAGTTTGGTCTCACACAGATACGCAGTATTTT | CASRVWSHTDTQYF
TRBJ2-5 | NA | TRBV20-1 | NA | TGCAGTGCTAGAGTTTTTGGAGCCCAAGAGACCCAGTACTTC | CSARVFGAQETQYF
TRBJ1-5 | TRBD1 | TRBV12-3/TRBV12-4 | NA | TGTGCCAGCGTGGGACAGGCAGGGCAGCCCCAGCATTTT | CASVGQAGQPQHF
TRBJ1-4 | NA | TRBV19 | NA | TGTGCCAGTAGTATAGTAGCGTCGGCCTCAAATGAAAAACTGTTTTTT | CASSIVASASNEKLFF
TRBJ2-1 | TRBD2 | TRBV3-1 | few | TGTGCCAGCAGCATAGCGGGAGTTTACAATGAGCAGTTCTTC | CASSIAGVYNEQFF
TRBJ2-5 | TRBD2 | TRBV6-6 | NA | TGTGCCAGTGTCAGGAGGACTAGCGGCGCAGAGACCCAATACTTC | CASVRRTSGAETQYF
TRBJ2-5 | TRBD2 | TRBV7-3 | NA | TGTGCCAGCAGCCAGGTGGGACTAGCGGGAGAAAGCCAAGAGACCCAGTACTTC | CASSQVGLAGESQETQYF
TRBJ1-6 | NA | TRBV6-6 | NA | TGTGCCAGCAGTCCACTCAGCTCCTATAATTCACCCCTCCACTTT | CASSPLSSYNSPLHF
TRBJ1-1 | NA | TRBV7-2 | NA | TGTGCCAGCAGCTTGGGGGCTACAGCTATGAACACTGAAGCTTTCTTT | CASSLGATAMNTEAFF
TRBJ1-1 | NA | TRBV20-1 | NA | TGCAGTGCTATGAGCACTGAAGCTTTCTTT | CSAMSTEAFF
TRBJ1-4 | NA | TRBV7-2 | few | TGTGCCAGCAGTTCTAGGGAGGGGATACTGTTTTTT | CASSSREGILFF
TRBJ2-7 | TRBD1 | TRBV5-1 | few | TGCGCCAGCAGCTTGAGAGCTCAGATACGGGACAGAATCTACGAGCAGTACTTC | CASSLRAQIRDRIYEQYF
TRBJ1-2 | NA | TRBV7-9 | few | TGTGCCAGCAGCTCAAACAGGGTCGGCTATGGCTACACCTTC | CASSSNRVGYGYTF
TRBJ1-1 | TRBD1 | TRBV5-1 | NA | TGCGCCAGCAGCCCCCGACAGGGACTGAACACTGAAGCTTTCTTT | CASSPRQGLNTEAFF
TRBJ1-4 | NA | TRBV10-3 | NA | TGTGCCATCAACAACAGGGCGGAGGAAAAACTGTTTTTT | CAINNRAEEKLFF
TRBJ2-2 | NA | TRBV19 | few | TGTGCCAGTAGATTTCCGGGATCCAACACCGGGGAGCTGTTTTTT | CASRFPGSNTGELFF
TRBJ1-6 | NA | TRBV9 | NA | TGTGCCAGCAGCCTAAGACAGGCTAATTCACCCCTCCACTTT | CASSLRQANSPLHF
TRBJ1-1 | NA | TRBV18 | few | TGTGCCAGCTCACCACGGGTAGGCGACACTGAAGCTTTCTTT | CASSPRVGDTEAFF
TRBJ2-2 | NA | TRBV9 | NA | TGTGCCAGCAGCGTAGTTCAATCGGACACCGGGGAGCTGTTTTTT | CASSVVQSDTGELFF
TRBJ2-7 | TRBD2 | TRBV5-1 | many | TGCGCCAGCAGCATAACTAGCGGGAGCACCTACGAGCAGTACTTC | CASSITSGSTYEQYF